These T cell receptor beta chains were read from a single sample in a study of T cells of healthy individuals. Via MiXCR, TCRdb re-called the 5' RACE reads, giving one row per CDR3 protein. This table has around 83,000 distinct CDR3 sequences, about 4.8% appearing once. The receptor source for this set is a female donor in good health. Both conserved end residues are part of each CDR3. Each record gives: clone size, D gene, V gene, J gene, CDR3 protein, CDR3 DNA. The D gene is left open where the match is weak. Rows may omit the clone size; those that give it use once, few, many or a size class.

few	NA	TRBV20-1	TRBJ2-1	CSARDRPYNEQFF	TGCAGTGCTAGAGACAGACCTTACAATGAGCAGTTCTTC
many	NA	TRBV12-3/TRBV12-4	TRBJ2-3	CASSFWGRITDTQYF	TGTGCCAGCAGTTTTTGGGGACGGATAACAGATACGCAGTATTTT
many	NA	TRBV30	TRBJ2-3	CAWSVEFRGYDTDTQYF	TGTGCCTGGAGTGTAGAGTTTCGGGGATACGACACAGATACGCAGTATTTT
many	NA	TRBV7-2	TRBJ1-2	CASSLNRYGYTF	TGTGCCAGCAGCTTAAATCGGTATGGCTACACCTTC
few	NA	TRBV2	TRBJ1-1	CASRDRSGRTEAFF	TGTGCCAGCAGGGATAGATCAGGGAGAACTGAAGCTTTCTTT
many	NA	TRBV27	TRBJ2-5	CASSLGRDPETQYF	TGTGCCAGCAGTTTAGGCAGGGACCCGGAGACCCAGTACTTC
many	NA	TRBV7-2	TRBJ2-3	CASTRFWDSLDTQYF	TGTGCCAGCACCAGATTTTGGGACTCACTAGATACGCAGTATTTT
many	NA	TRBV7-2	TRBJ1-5	CASSAPGPQHF	TGTGCCAGCAGCGCACCGGGACCCCAGCATTTT
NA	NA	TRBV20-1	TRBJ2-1	CSARDTSGTRSWHEQFF	TGCAGTGCTAGAGATACCTCCGGGACAAGGTCTTGGCATGAGCAGTTCTTC
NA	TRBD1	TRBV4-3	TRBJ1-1	CASSQDTDRAGGGTEAFF	TGCGCCAGCAGCCAAGATACAGACAGGGCTGGGGGGGGAACTGAAGCTTTCTTT
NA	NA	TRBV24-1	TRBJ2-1	CATSDLRVPNNEQFF	TGTGCCACCAGTGATTTACGGGTTCCTAACAATGAGCAGTTCTTC
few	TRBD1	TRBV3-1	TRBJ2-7	CASSQAGTGDHEQYF	TGTGCCAGCAGCCAAGCGGGGACAGGGGACCACGAGCAGTACTTC
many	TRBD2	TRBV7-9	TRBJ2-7	CASSPEGWGGLAGFYEQYF	TGTGCCAGCAGCCCAGAAGGGTGGGGAGGGCTAGCGGGATTCTACGAGCAGTACTTC
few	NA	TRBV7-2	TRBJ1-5	CASSLERGRNQPQHF	TGTGCCAGCAGCTTAGAGCGGGGGAGAAATCAGCCCCAGCATTTT
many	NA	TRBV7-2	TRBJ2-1	CASSFGPHNEQFF	TGTGCCAGCAGCTTTGGACCCCACAATGAGCAGTTCTTC
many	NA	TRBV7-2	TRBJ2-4	CASSFSLRLAKNIQYF	TGTGCCAGCAGCTTTTCCCTTCGTCTAGCCAAAAACATTCAGTACTTC
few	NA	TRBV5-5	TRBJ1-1	CASSMELGVRVTEAFF	TGTGCCAGCAGCATGGAGTTGGGGGTACGGGTCACTGAAGCTTTCTTT
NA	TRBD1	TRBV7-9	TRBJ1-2	CASSLAPGQGPYGYTF	TGTGCCAGCAGCTTAGCGCCGGGACAGGGGCCCTATGGCTACACCTTC
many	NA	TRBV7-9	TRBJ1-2	CASSRDPGLEDNGYTF	TGTGCCAGCAGCCGCGATCCAGGGCTGGAGGACAATGGCTACACCTTC
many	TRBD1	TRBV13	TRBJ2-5	CASSLSTGVETQYF	TGTGCCAGCAGCTTGTCGACAGGGGTAGAGACCCAGTACTTC
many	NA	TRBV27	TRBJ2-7	CASSSSPLVEQYF	TGTGCCAGCAGTTCCTCCCCGTTGGTCGAGCAGTACTTC
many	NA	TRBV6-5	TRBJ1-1	CASSYSLSMNTEAFF	TGTGCCAGCAGTTACTCTCTAAGCATGAACACTGAAGCTTTCTTT
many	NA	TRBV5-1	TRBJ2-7	CASCRGAESSYEQYF	TGCGCCAGCTGCCGCGGGGCGGAGAGCTCCTACGAGCAGTACTTC
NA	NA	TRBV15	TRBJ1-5	CATSREGGQPQHF	TGTGCCACCAGCAGAGAAGGGGGGCAGCCCCAGCATTTT
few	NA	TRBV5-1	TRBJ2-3	CASSLAGRTGATSTDTQYF	TGCGCCAGCAGCTTGGCAGGCAGAACCGGAGCCACTAGCACAGATACGCAGTATTTT
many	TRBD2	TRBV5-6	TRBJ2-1	CASSALGLAPFF	TGTGCCAGCAGCGCTCTCGGACTAGCTCCGTTCTTC
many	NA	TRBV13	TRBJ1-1	CASSFRGNTEAFF	TGTGCCAGCAGCTTCCGGGGGAACACTGAAGCTTTCTTT
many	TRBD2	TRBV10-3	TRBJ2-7	CAISESPGLAGADEQYF	TGTGCCATCAGTGAGTCTCCCGGACTAGCGGGAGCCGACGAGCAGTACTTC
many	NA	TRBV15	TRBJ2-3	CATSRDREWGTDTQYF	TGTGCCACCAGCAGAGATCGGGAGTGGGGCACAGATACGCAGTATTTT
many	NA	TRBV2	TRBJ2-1	CASSRLDSTKYNEQFF	TGTGCCAGCAGCCGATTGGACAGTACAAAGTACAATGAGCAGTTCTTC
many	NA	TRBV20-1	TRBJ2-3	CSARNRDTGTDTQYF	TGCAGTGCTAGGAACCGGGACACTGGCACAGATACGCAGTATTTT
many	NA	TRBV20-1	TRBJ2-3	CSAPELRDRTDTQYF	TGCAGTGCCCCTGAACTGCGGGATCGCACAGATACGCAGTATTTT
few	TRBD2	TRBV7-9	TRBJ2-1	CASSLAPAGAYNEQFF	TGTGCCAGCAGCTTAGCGCCAGCGGGAGCCTACAATGAGCAGTTCTTC
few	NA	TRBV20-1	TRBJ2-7	CSARSRALSYEQYF	TGCAGTGCTAGGAGTAGGGCATTGTCCTACGAGCAGTACTTC
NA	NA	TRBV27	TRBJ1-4	CASSLVLRDSESNEKLFF	TGTGCCAGCAGTTTGGTTTTGAGGGATAGTGAGTCGAATGAAAAACTGTTTTTT
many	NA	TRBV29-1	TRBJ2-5	CSVEGLALEETQYF	TGCAGCGTTGAAGGCCTAGCTCTGGAGGAGACCCAGTACTTC
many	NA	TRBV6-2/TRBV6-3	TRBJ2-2	CASSSTHRNTGELFF	TGTGCCAGCAGTTCAACTCACAGGAACACCGGGGAGCTGTTTTTT
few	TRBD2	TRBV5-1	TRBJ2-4	CASSLGVASGSQRAKNIQYF	TGCGCCAGCAGCTTGGGAGTAGCTAGCGGGAGCCAACGAGCCAAAAACATTCAGTACTTC
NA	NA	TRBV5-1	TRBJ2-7	CASSYTGNYEQYF	TGCGCCAGCAGCTACACAGGGAACTACGAGCAGTACTTC
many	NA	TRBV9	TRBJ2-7	CASSVGGQGNHEQYF	TGTGCCAGCAGCGTAGGAGGGCAGGGCAACCACGAGCAGTACTTC
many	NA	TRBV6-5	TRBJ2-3	CASSYFGGETDTQYF	TGTGCCAGCAGTTATTTTGGGGGAGAAACAGATACGCAGTATTTT
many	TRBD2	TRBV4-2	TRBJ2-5	CASSPGTSETQYF	TGTGCCAGCAGCCCCGGGACTAGCGAGACCCAGTACTTC
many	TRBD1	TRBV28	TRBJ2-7	CASSLGQGNPYEQYF	TGTGCCAGCAGCCTCGGACAGGGAAACCCCTACGAGCAGTACTTC
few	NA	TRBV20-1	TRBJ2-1	CSATRLNEQFF	TGCAGTGCCACGAGACTTAATGAGCAGTTCTTC
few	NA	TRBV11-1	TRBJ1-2	CASSRGQNYGYTF	TGTGCCAGCAGCCGCGGACAGAACTATGGCTACACCTTC
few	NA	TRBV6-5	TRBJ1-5	CASSLRGGQPQHF	TGTGCCAGCAGTTTACGGGGGGGTCAGCCCCAGCATTTT
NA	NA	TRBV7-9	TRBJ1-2	CASSLKVINGYTF	TGTGCCAGCAGCTTGAAGGTTATAAATGGCTACACCTTC
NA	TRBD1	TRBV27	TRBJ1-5	CASKPWTGRGNQPQHF	TGTGCCAGCAAACCCTGGACAGGGCGGGGCAATCAGCCCCAGCATTTT
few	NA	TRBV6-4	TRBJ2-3	CASSDSNRATDTQYF	TGTGCCAGCAGTGACTCAAATCGGGCGACAGATACGCAGTATTTT
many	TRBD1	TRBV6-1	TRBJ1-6	CASSSWTGYNSPLHF	TGTGCCAGCTCTTCCTGGACAGGGTATAATTCACCCCTCCACTTT
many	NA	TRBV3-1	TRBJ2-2	CASSQIARDTGELFF	TGTGCCAGCAGCCAAATAGCTAGGGACACCGGGGAGCTGTTTTTT
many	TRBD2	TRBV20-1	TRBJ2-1	CSARDLGTSSPEQFF	TGCAGTGCTAGAGATCTCGGGACTAGCTCCCCTGAGCAGTTCTTC
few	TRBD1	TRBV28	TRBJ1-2	CASRIRDRALGGYTF	TGTGCCAGCAGGATCCGGGACAGGGCGCTAGGCGGCTACACCTTC